Shown below are 8 T cell receptor beta chains from a single sample sequenced in a study of cytomegalovirus exposure and HLA in healthy donors (dated 2017 in TCRdb). Libraries came from the immunoSEQ multiplex PCR assay. A mixture of 60 forward primers for TCR Vbeta segments and 13 reverse primers for TCR Jbeta segments was used in the multiplex PCR. TCRdb holds this immuneACCESS table with in-frame rearrangements only. Some clones are missing; in checked studies, unresolved V genes explain under half, and the rest has no known cause. The sample's table lists a count of under 70,000 clones. The ten largest clones take up approximately 10% of the sample. The sample taken for sequencing was PBMCs. Source of these receptors: a man over 45 in good health and CMV-seropositive.

The chain recombines TRBV10-3 with TRBJ2-7, with 9 bases lining up with TRBD1. The CDR3 is 13 amino acids. The germline gives CDR1 ENHRY, CDR2 SYGVKD. Trimming cost V 6 bases and J 5 bases; bases outside gene matches: 5. As DNA, the CDR3 is TGTGCCATCAGGGCGGGACAGGGAAACGAGCAGTACTTC. The encoded protein is CAIRAGQGNEQYF.

The chain links TRBV15 to TRBJ2-7; 8 nucleotides match TRBD2. CDR1 is LNHNV and CDR2 is YYDKDF in the germline V gene (reference sequence). Unmatched junction bases numbered 7, after V lost 0 bases and J lost 6 bases. CDR3 length: 15 residues. CDR3 bases: TGTGCCACCAGCAGAGATCCCGGACTAGCATTCGAGCAGTACTTC. It encodes CATSRDPGLAFEQYF. Supplemented by reference TRBV15 and TRBJ2-7, the full variable domain reads DAMVIQNPRYQVTQFGKPVTLSCSQTLNHNVMYWYQQKSSQAPKLLFHYYDKDFNNEADTPDNFQSRRPNTSFCFLDIRSPGLGDTAMYLCATSRDPGLAFEQYFGPGTRLTVT.

CDR3 residues: CASSADRARAYEQYF. Written as DNA, the CDR3 is TGTGCCAGTAGTGCGGACAGGGCGAGGGCCTACGAGCAGTACTTC. The chain uses TRBV19 and TRBJ2-7; 8 positions match TRBD1. The germline gives CDR1 LNHDA, CDR2 SQIVND (reference sequence). This CDR3 region has 15 residues. After removal of 5 bases from V and 2 bases from J, the junction contained 8 bases not matched to a gene.

V is TRBV5-6 and J is TRBJ2-7, with D perhaps matching TRBD2 (5 bases). There are 12 residues in the CDR3. Per germline, CDR1 SGHDT and CDR2 YYEEEE. V lost 1 base and J lost 6, with 8 bases in between. The chain's CDR3 is CASSLLRAEQYF. CDR3 nucleotides: TGTGCCAGCAGCTTGTTGAGGGCCGAGCAGTACTTC.

Points on this clone: The junction shows a germline mismatch at one end, possibly a read error. The V call is TRBV19, the J call TRBJ2-3, with 8 bases fitting TRBD1. The CDR3 is 16 amino acids. Germline values: CDR1 LNHDA, CDR2 SQIVND (reference sequence). CDR3 DNA sequence: TGTGCCAGTAGTATGGGGACAGGCCGAAGCACAGATAAGCAGTATTTT. Its protein is CASSMGTGRSTDKQYF.

In regard to this clone: A junction boundary mismatches the germline segment, possibly from a read error. Within the sample, other DNA sequences also encode this same CDR3. The rearrangement joins TRBV30 to TRBJ1-6; D might be TRBD1 (6 bases). This CDR3 is built from 13 residues. The germline gives CDR1 GTSNPN, CDR2 SVGIG (reference sequence). DNA of the CDR3: TGTGCCTGGAGTGCCCAGGGGAATTCACCCCTACACTTT. Protein: CAWSAQGNSPLHF.

The rearrangement uses TRBV4-3 and TRBJ2-3; the match to TRBD2 covers 9 bases. Germline V gene lookup returns CDR1 LGHNA and CDR2 YSLEER. This CDR3 has 16 amino acids. V lost 2 bases and J lost 3; bases outside the gene matches: 6. The CDR3, as DNA: TGCGCCAGCAGCCAAATGGCGGGAGGGCCGACAGATACGCAGTATTTT. It yields the protein CASSQMAGGPTDTQYF.

The chain has TRBV5-1 and TRBJ2-1; 9 nucleotides match TRBD2. The CDR3 covers 17 residues. Germline V gene sequence: CDR1 SGHRS, CDR2 YFSETQ. Trimming at V came to 4 bases and at J to 0 bases, leaving 8 bases not matched to a gene. In DNA form, the CDR3 reads TGCGCCAGCAGCACCACGGCTAGCGGGATCTCCTACAATGAGCAGTTCTTC. The encoded protein is CASSTTASGISYNEQFF. The whole variable domain, remainder taken from reference TRBV5-1 and TRBJ2-1, is KAGVTQTPRYLIKTRGQQVTLSCSPISGHRSVSWYQQTPGQGLQFLFEYFSETQRNKGNFPGRFSGRQFSNSRSEMNVSTLELGDSALYLCASSTTASGISYNEQFFGPGTRLTVL.